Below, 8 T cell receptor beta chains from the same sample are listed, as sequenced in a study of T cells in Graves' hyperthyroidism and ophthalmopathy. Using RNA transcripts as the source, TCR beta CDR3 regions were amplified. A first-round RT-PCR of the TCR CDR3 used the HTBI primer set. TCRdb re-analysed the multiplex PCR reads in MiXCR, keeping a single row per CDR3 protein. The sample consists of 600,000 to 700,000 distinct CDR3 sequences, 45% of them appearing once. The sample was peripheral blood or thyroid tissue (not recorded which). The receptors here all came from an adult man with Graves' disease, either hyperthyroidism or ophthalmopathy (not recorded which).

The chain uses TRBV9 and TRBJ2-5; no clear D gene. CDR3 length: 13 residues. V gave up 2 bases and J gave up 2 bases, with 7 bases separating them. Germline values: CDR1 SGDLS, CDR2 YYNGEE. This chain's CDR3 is CASSVSVQETQYF. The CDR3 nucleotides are TGTGCCAGCAGCGTTTCGGTACAAGAGACCCAGTACTTC.

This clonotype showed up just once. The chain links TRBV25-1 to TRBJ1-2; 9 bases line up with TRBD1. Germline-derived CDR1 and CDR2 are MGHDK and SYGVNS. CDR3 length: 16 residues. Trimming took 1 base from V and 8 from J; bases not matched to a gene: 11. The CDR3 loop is CASSELWDRVSYGYTF. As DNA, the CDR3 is TGTGCCAGCAGTGAATTGTGGGACAGGGTGTCTTACGGCTACACCTTC.

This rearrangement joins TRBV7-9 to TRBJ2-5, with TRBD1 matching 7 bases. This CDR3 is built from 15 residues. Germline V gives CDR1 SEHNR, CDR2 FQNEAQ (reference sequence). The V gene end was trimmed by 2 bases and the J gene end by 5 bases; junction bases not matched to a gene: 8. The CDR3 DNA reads TGTGCCAGCAGCTTACGACAGGGTGTCGGGGAGACCCAGTACTTC. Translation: CASSLRQGVGETQYF.

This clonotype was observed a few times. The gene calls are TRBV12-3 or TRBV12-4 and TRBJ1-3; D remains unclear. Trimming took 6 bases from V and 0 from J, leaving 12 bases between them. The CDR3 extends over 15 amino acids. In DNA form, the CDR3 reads TGTGCCAGCAGGTATACAGTGACCTCTGGAAACACCATATATTTT. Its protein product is CASRYTVTSGNTIYF.

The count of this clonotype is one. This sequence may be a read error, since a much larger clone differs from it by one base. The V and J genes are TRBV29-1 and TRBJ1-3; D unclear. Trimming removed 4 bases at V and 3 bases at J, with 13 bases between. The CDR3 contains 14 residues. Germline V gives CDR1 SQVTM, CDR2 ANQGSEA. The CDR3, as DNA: TGCAGCGTTGGAGTTGGTCTAGGTGGAAACACCATATATTTT. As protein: CSVGVGLGGNTIYF.

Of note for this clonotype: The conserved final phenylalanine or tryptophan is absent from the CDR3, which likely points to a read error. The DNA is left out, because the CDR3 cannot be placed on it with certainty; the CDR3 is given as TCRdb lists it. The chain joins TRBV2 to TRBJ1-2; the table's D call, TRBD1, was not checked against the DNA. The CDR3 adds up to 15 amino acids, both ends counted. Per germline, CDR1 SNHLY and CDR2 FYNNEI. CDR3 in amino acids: CASSLPGGLTMATQS.

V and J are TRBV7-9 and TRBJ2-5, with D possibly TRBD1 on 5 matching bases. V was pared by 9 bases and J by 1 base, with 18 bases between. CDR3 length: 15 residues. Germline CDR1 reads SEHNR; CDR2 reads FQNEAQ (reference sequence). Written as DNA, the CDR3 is TGTGCCAGGAGCCAAGGTGGGGCAGGCCAAGAGACCCAGTACTTC. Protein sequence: CARSQGGAGQETQYF.

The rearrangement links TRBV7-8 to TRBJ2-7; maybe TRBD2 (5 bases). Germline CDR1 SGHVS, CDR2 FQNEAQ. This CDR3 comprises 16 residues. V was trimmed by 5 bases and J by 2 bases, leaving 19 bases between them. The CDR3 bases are TGTGCCAGCAGCGTAGGATTCGGTCTCGGGGCCTACGAGCAGTACTTC. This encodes CASSVGFGLGAYEQYF.